What follows describes a single T cell receptor beta chain. Original processing methods: By means of reference gene primer amplification, nucleated cell counts were estimated. Libraries were prepared by immunoSEQ multiplex PCR; TCRdb keeps only in-frame clonotypes and omits some of them. V and J calls and clone size are given by that table; D and trimming were obtained from the DNA. The sample has under 250,000 clones, 81% seen once. The data originate from a study of blood T cell repertoires in COVID-19. The wider study: T cells, B-cell-depleted T cells, or PBMCs supplied cDNA or gDNA.

Everyone who took part was roughly 18 to 89 years old, and they came from about 25 US areas. This TCR derives from a woman aged 50 to 60 with acute COVID-19. Sequencing used PBMCs or T cells enriched from blood (not recorded which).

The CDR3 DNA reads as TGTGCCAGCAGTTTAACAGCCCCCAGGGGGCAGCGAGCTTTCTTT. Its translation is CASSLTAPRGQRAFF. The chain carries TRBV28 and TRBJ1-1; 8 nucleotides agree with TRBD1. Germline lookup yields CDR1 MDHEN and CDR2 SYDVKM. V trimming: 2 bases; J trimming: 10 bases; junction bases outside the gene matches: 12. There are 15 residues in the CDR3.